These T cell receptor beta chains were read from a single sample in a study of Ad26.COV2.S vaccination and SARS-CoV-2 variants. Assay: immunoSEQ multiplex PCR; the TCRdb copy retains only in-frame clones and omits some. In the table there are under 550,000 clones, around nine tenths of which are singletons. Sample: peripheral blood, taken in a trial of Ad26.COV2.S vaccine versus placebo. The receptors were gathered from a person aged 18-60 years who received the Ad26.COV2.S COVID-19 vaccine or a placebo. Both conserved end residues are part of each CDR3. The D gene is left open where the match is weak. Clone size appears in some rows only: once, few, many, or a class for an expanded clone.

size	D	V	length	J	DNA	CDR3
.	.	TRBV27	14	TRBJ2-7	TGTGCCAGCAGTTCGACAGGGGAGGGTTACGAGCAGTACTTC	CASSSTGEGYEQYF
.	TRBD2	TRBV18	15	TRBJ2-5	TGTGCCAGCTCCCCGGGCGGGAGAGGAGGGGAGACCCAGTACTTC	CASSPGGRGGETQYF
.	.	TRBV14	13	TRBJ1-2	TGTGCCAGCAGCTCAACTGCGGTCTATGGCTACACCTTC	CASSSTAVYGYTF
once	.	TRBV10-3	15	TRBJ2-7	TGTGCCATCAGTAGCTCGGGGGGCAGCACCTACGAGCAGTACTTC	CAISSSGGSTYEQYF
.	.	TRBV5-4	12	TRBJ2-7	TGTGCCAGCAGTTTCGGGTCCTACGAGCAGTACTTC	CASSFGSYEQYF
.	TRBD1	TRBV28	16	TRBJ1-1	TGTGCCAGCAGTGGGCCGCTGGGACAGGGGTTCTCTGAAGCTTTCTTT	CASSGPLGQGFSEAFF
.	.	TRBV20-1	14	TRBJ2-7	TGCAGTGCTAGTGCCAGCGGGTTCGCCTACGAGCAGTACTTC	CSASASGFAYEQYF
.	.	TRBV2	15	TRBJ2-1	TGTGCCAGCAGTGAACGGGCCCGGTCCTACAATGAGCAGTTCTTC	CASSERARSYNEQFF
.	TRBD2	TRBV9	16	TRBJ2-1	TGTGCCAGCAGCGTAGGGGCTAGCGGGAGGGCCCTAGAGCAGTTCTTC	CASSVGASGRALEQFF
once	.	TRBV27	13	TRBJ2-5	TGTGCCAGCAGTTTGCGGCAGCAAGAGACCCAGTACTTC	CASSLRQQETQYF
.	.	TRBV10-1	16	TRBJ2-3	TGCGCCAGCAGTGAGGTCGATACGGGAGCCACAGATACGCAGTATTTT	CASSEVDTGATDTQYF
.	.	TRBV9	13	TRBJ2-2	TGTGCCAGCAGCGTAGGGGCGACCGGGGAGCTGTTTTTT	CASSVGATGELFF
.	TRBD2	TRBV29-1	14	TRBJ2-5	TGCAGCGCATCGGGACTAGCGGTCGGTCCGTCCCAGTACTTC	CSASGLAVGPSQYF
.	.	TRBV5-1	13	TRBJ2-7	TGCGCCAGCAGCTCGATGGACAGCTACGAGCAGTACTTC	CASSSMDSYEQYF
.	TRBD1	TRBV2	15	TRBJ1-5	TGTGCCACAAGTACGGGACAGGGGGGCAATCAGCCCCAGCATTTT	CATSTGQGGNQPQHF
.	.	TRBV28	14	TRBJ2-1	TGTGCCAGCAGTTTTAGGGGGTTTCGAAATGAGCAGTTCTTC	CASSFRGFRNEQFF
.	.	TRBV5-1	16	TRBJ2-1	TGCGCCAGCAGCTTGGGACAGTTAAGCTCCTACAATGAGCAGTTCTTC	CASSLGQLSSYNEQFF
.	TRBD1	TRBV11-2	15	TRBJ2-2	TGTGCCAGCAGCTTACCTACAGGGGATGAGGGGGAGCTGTTTTTT	CASSLPTGDEGELFF
.	.	TRBV7-2	12	TRBJ2-2	TGTGCCAGCAGCTTAAGGGGAAGGGAGCTGTTTTTT	CASSLRGRELFF
.	.	TRBV2	13	TRBJ1-2	TGTGCCAGCACTAGCAGGGGAAATGATGGCTACACCTTC	CASTSRGNDGYTF
.	.	TRBV18	13	TRBJ1-2	TGTGCCAGCTCACCCCCGAGTCGGTATGGCTACACCTTC	CASSPPSRYGYTF
.	TRBD2	TRBV7-2	16	TRBJ2-7	TGTGCCAGCAGCACTCGGACTAGCGGGAGGGTCGGGGAGCAGTACTTC	CASSTRTSGRVGEQYF
.	.	TRBV19	16	TRBJ1-2	TGTGCCAGTACTACGACAGGCCTCTCTACAACTTATGGCTACACCTTC	CASTTTGLSTTYGYTF
once	.	TRBV10-3	16	TRBJ1-6	TGTGCCATCAGTGAGACCCGGACCGATTATAATTCACCCCTCCACTTT	CAISETRTDYNSPLHF
.	TRBD1	TRBV7-9	14	TRBJ1-2	TGTGCCAGCATCCGTCAGGGGGCTGCCTATGGCTACACCTTC	CASIRQGAAYGYTF
once	.	TRBV6-1	16	TRBJ1-5	TGTGCCAGCAGTGAAGTGGATCTCCTTAGCAATCAGCCCCAGCATTTT	CASSEVDLLSNQPQHF
.	.	TRBV25-1	15	TRBJ2-7	TGTGCCAGCAGTGAATATAAACTAAGCTCCTACGAGCAGTACTTC	CASSEYKLSSYEQYF
.	.	TRBV3-1/TRBV3-2	14	TRBJ1-5	TGTGCCAGCAGCCAAGACAGGGTTAATCAGCCCCAGCATTTT	CASSQDRVNQPQHF
.	TRBD2	TRBV7-9	17	TRBJ2-4	TGTGCCAGCAGTTGGAGGGAGGGGACGCCGACCAAAAACATTCAGTACTTC	CASSWREGTPTKNIQYF
once	.	TRBV2	11	TRBJ1-2	TGTGCCAGCAACCTCGGCTATGGCTACACCTTC	CASNLGYGYTF
.	.	TRBV13	16	TRBJ1-3	TGTGCCAGCAGCTTAGAAGCGGCAGACACTGGAAACACCATATATTTT	CASSLEAADTGNTIYF
.	.	TRBV2	16	TRBJ2-4	TGTGCCAGCAGTGAGCTAGTACCCTTAGCCAAAAACATTCAGTACTTC	CASSELVPLAKNIQYF
once	TRBD2	TRBV27	16	TRBJ2-7	TGTGCCAGCAGTTCCTCCCCCCTGCGGGAGGACAGCGAGCAGTACTTC	CASSSSPLREDSEQYF
.	.	TRBV7-8	14	TRBJ2-7	TGTGCCAGCAGCCCTAGCATGACTATCTACGAGCAGTACTTC	CASSPSMTIYEQYF
.	.	TRBV29-1	15	TRBJ2-1	TGCAGCGGGCAGGGGGGGGCTCGCTCCTACAATGAGCAGTTCTTC	CSGQGGARSYNEQFF
.	TRBD2	TRBV7-9	17	TRBJ2-5	TGTGCCAGCAGCGCGGGACTAGCGGATCTGTACCAAGAGACCCAGTACTTC	CASSAGLADLYQETQYF
few	.	TRBV9	14	TRBJ2-7	TGTGCCAGCAGCGTAGGATCCTCATCCTACGAGCAGTACTTC	CASSVGSSSYEQYF
.	.	TRBV18	15	TRBJ1-2	TGTGCCAGTAAAAGGCAGCACGACGCTAACTATGGCTACACCTTC	CASKRQHDANYGYTF
.	TRBD1	TRBV7-9	15	TRBJ2-1	TGTGCCAGCGGGCGGGACAGGGTAATCTACAATGAGCAGTTCTTC	CASGRDRVIYNEQFF
.	TRBD1	TRBV19	14	TRBJ1-4	TGTGCCAGTAGCCGGGACAGACGGGATGAAAAACTGTTTTTT	CASSRDRRDEKLFF
.	TRBD2	TRBV5-4	15	TRBJ2-1	TGTGCCAGCAGCTTGCGGACTAGCGGGTATAATGAGCAGTTCTTC	CASSLRTSGYNEQFF
.	TRBD1	TRBV6-5	16	TRBJ2-7	TGTGCCAGCAGTTACAGTCCCGGGACAGGGAACTACGAGCAGTACTTC	CASSYSPGTGNYEQYF
.	.	TRBV3-1/TRBV3-2	13	TRBJ2-7	TGTGCCAGCAGCCAAGGTATTGTTCACGAGCAGTACTTC	CASSQGIVHEQYF
.	.	TRBV27	13	TRBJ2-2	TGTGCCAGCAGTTCAGGGGCTGTAGGGGAGCTGTTTTTT	CASSSGAVGELFF
.	.	TRBV6-5	14	TRBJ1-1	TGTGCCAGCAGTTACGGGCCCCAGAACACTGAAGCTTTCTTT	CASSYGPQNTEAFF
.	TRBD2	TRBV9	15	TRBJ2-2	TGTGCCAGCAGCGCGGGACTAGGGAACACCGGGGAGCTGTTTTTT	CASSAGLGNTGELFF
.	.	TRBV4-1	16	TRBJ2-1	TGCGCCAGCAGCCAAGATAGTGCGGCTAGTGCTAGTGAGCAGTTCTTC	CASSQDSAASASEQFF